The TCR beta chain described here comes from a study of shared clonotypes between healthy human individuals. Points from the study as a whole: Naive subsets, compared against memory subsets, generally had larger estimated richness values. Sequencing depth was predicted to influence how clonotypes are shared among donors.

Authors' analysis steps: With immunoSEQ giving junction-only sequences and no quality scores, filtering differed. Only in-frame clones appear in the TCRdb table, and some are missing; sequencing was by immunoSEQ multiplex PCR. V and J calls and clone size are as listed in that table; D and trimming were resolved from the DNA. The sample holds millions of clones, over 85% seen once. Comments on this clone: Its antigen remains unidentified.

Germline lookup yields CDR1 SGHAT and CDR2 FQDESV (reference sequence). The J segment lost 6 bases and the V segment lost 4 bases, leaving 9 bases of the junction unmatched. CDR3 length equals 16 residues. Sample: naive CD4+ T cells sorted from blood. This sample's subset: CD45RA+ positively selected. The V gene is TRBV11-1, the J gene TRBJ2-2; 9 bases align to TRBD1. This TCR came from a man aged 18 to 30 in good health. CDR3 protein: CASSSDRGGWSGELFF. DNA of the CDR3: TGTGCCAGCAGCTCGGACAGGGGAGGATGGTCCGGGGAGCTGTTTTTT.